The 16 T cell receptor beta chains below come from one sample, sequenced in a study of T cell responses to AZD1222 COVID-19 vaccine. Repertoires were generated with immunoSEQ multiplex PCR, while TCRdb's copy carries only in-frame clones and drops some. The sample carries 200,000 to 250,000 clones, roughly 94% recorded once. The input for sequencing was peripheral blood, taken 28 days after the second dose of the MenACWY control vaccine. These TCRs come from an adult who received the MenACWY meningococcal vaccine as a control.

This clone has just a few counts. The chain combines TRBV27 with TRBJ1-3; no definite D call. The CDR3 extends over 13 amino acids. CDR1 is MNHEY and CDR2 is SMNVEV in the germline V gene (reference sequence). V was clipped by 6 bases and J by 0 bases, with 6 bases between them. The CDR3 DNA follows: TGTGCCAGCAGCACGGGCTCTGGAAACACCATATATTTT. This translates into CASSTGSGNTIYF.

The chain links TRBV5-4 to TRBJ1-5; TRBD1 agrees at 9 bases. V lost 4 bases to trimming and J lost 9 bases; unmatched junction nucleotides: 11. The CDR3 has 15 amino acids. CDR1 and CDR2 from the germline V gene are SGHNT and YYREEE (reference sequence). The CDR3 here is CASSVNRGPGRPQHF. CDR3 bases: TGTGCCAGCAGCGTGAACAGGGGGCCAGGGCGGCCCCAGCATTTT.

The chain employs TRBV18 and TRBJ1-5; 7 bases map to TRBD1. The CDR3 is 15 amino acids. Germline V gene sequence: CDR1 KGHSH, CDR2 LQKENI. J lost 5 bases, V lost 7 bases, and 11 bases had no gene match. CDR3 DNA: TGTGCCAGCTTCTCGACAGGGATGGAATATCAGCCCCAGCATTTT. Translating gives CASFSTGMEYQPQHF.

The chain is built from TRBV25-1 and TRBJ1-1; D is possibly TRBD1 (6 bases). The length of the CDR3 is 15 residues. V was cut by 3 bases and J by 1 base, with 12 bases left in between. CDR1 and CDR2 from the germline V gene are MGHDK and SYGVNS. The CDR3 sequence is CASSDRGHPNTEAFF. As DNA, the CDR3 is TGTGCCAGCAGTGACCGGGGACACCCGAACACTGAAGCTTTCTTT.

The chain has TRBV21-1 and TRBJ2-3. TRBV21-1 is tagged as a pseudogene. The CDR3 extends over 15 amino acids. The CDR3 DNA reads as TGTGCCAGCAGCAGCAGGAGCTGTAGCACAGATACGCAGTATTTT. Encoded protein: CASSSRSCSTDTQYF.

CDR3 sequence (DNA): TGTGCCAGCAGTTACGACAGCCCCAATCAGCCCCAGCATTTT. Translation: CASSYDSPNQPQHF. The chain has TRBV6-2 or TRBV6-3 and TRBJ1-5; D is perhaps TRBD1 (5 bases). The CDR3 spans 14 residues. The V end was cut by 2 bases, the J end by 3 bases, with 8 bases between. The V gene's germline CDR1 is MNHEY and CDR2 SVGEGT.

The chain recombines TRBV6-5 with TRBJ2-7; no clear D gene. The CDR3 spans 13 residues. CDR1 and CDR2 (germline): MNHEY, SVGAGI. V lost 4 bases and J 3 bases, leaving 10 bases between the germline ends. CDR3 DNA sequence: TGTGCCAGCAGTTCCTCTACCCACTACGAGCAGTACTTC. The encoded protein is CASSSSTHYEQYF.

The chain links TRBV18 to TRBJ1-4; TRBD1 might be the D (5 bases). Germline V gene sequence: CDR1 KGHSH, CDR2 LQKENI. CDR3 size: 17 residues. V was cut by 3 bases and J by 0 bases, with 14 bases left in between. The CDR3 reads CASSPLPSGATNEKLFF. The CDR3 DNA is TGTGCCAGCTCACCCCTTCCTTCGGGGGCAACTAATGAAAAACTGTTTTTT. Variable domain in full (rest from reference TRBV18 and TRBJ1-4): NAGVMQNPRHLVRRRGQEARLRCSPMKGHSHVYWYRQLPEEGLKFMVYLQKENIIDESGMPKERFSAEFPKEGPSILRIQQVVRGDSAAYFCASSPLPSGATNEKLFFGSGTQLSVL.

The rearrangement joins TRBV6-2 or TRBV6-3 to TRBJ2-7; possible D gene TRBD2, 5 bases. V lost 5 bases to trimming and J lost 3 bases, with 14 bases between them. The germline CDR1 and CDR2 sequences are MNHEY and SVGEGT. The CDR3 consists of 14 residues. Written as DNA, the CDR3 is TGTGCCAGCAGTGACGGGTGGGAGTACTACGAGCAGTACTTC. Translated: CASSDGWEYYEQYF.

The V call is TRBV9, the J call TRBJ2-1, with 9 bases aligning to TRBD1. V lost 2 bases, J lost 7 bases, and 4 bases stayed unmatched. The CDR3 runs 14 residues. Germline CDR1 reads SGDLS; CDR2 reads YYNGEE. The CDR3 DNA is TGTGCCAGCAGCGTGGTGGGACAGGGAAATGAGCAGTTCTTC. Translation gives CASSVVGQGNEQFF.

The chain carries TRBV5-1 and TRBJ2-5; no reliable D call. The CDR3 loop spans 12 amino acids. The V end lost 5 bases, the J end lost 5 bases, and 10 bases lay between the germline ends. Germline V CDR1 and CDR2: SGHRS, YFSETQ. In DNA, the CDR3 is TGCGCCAGCAGGAAACTTTGGGAGACCCAGTACTTC. It codes for CASRKLWETQYF.

The V call is TRBV4-1, the J call TRBJ1-6; D is possibly TRBD1 (5 bases). Germline V gene data show CDR1 as MGHRA and CDR2 as YSYEKL. CDR3 length equals 14 residues. The V end was cut by 2 bases, the J end by 7 bases, with 9 bases between. For the CDR3, the DNA is TGCGCCAGCAGCCAATGGGACGGGAATTCACCCCTCCACTTT. This encodes CASSQWDGNSPLHF.

The chain uses TRBV19 and TRBJ2-4, with D perhaps matching TRBD2 (5 bases). Between the trimmed V and J ends, which lost 2 bases and 3 bases, there was a span of 11 bases. This CDR3 contains 15 residues. The germline CDR1 and CDR2 sequences are LNHDA and SQIVND (reference sequence). The CDR3 coding sequence is TGTGCCAGTAGTATACCGTCCAGCGGCAAAAACATTCAGTACTTC. This codes for CASSIPSSGKNIQYF.

The V call is TRBV5-1, the J call TRBJ1-1, with D possibly matching TRBD1 (6 bases). Trimming left V 0 bases short and J 0 bases short, with 9 bases between. The CDR3 runs 15 residues. The germline CDR1 and CDR2 sequences are SGHRS and YFSETQ. CDR3 coding DNA: TGCGCCAGCAGCTTGGGAGGACAGATGAACACTGAAGCTTTCTTT. Protein: CASSLGGQMNTEAFF.

The chain couples TRBV5-1 to TRBJ1-2; 8 nucleotides agree with TRBD1. CDR1 is SGHRS and CDR2 is YFSETQ in the germline V gene. The ends lost 4 bases at V and 3 bases at J; junction bases unmatched: 8. The CDR3 has 15 amino acids. The CDR3 DNA is TGCGCCAGCAGCCCCGGGTCGGGACAGGACTATGGCTACACCTTC. Its protein product is CASSPGSGQDYGYTF.

The chain links TRBV7-6 to TRBJ2-1; tentatively, D is TRBD1 (5 bases). The V end was cut by 1 base, the J end by 2 bases, with 9 bases between. CDR1 is SGHVS, CDR2 FNYEAQ, per germline. CDR3 length: 15 amino acids. DNA for the CDR3: TGTGCCAGCAGCTTAGGGGGCGCGACCTACAATGAGCAGTTCTTC. It yields the protein CASSLGGATYNEQFF.